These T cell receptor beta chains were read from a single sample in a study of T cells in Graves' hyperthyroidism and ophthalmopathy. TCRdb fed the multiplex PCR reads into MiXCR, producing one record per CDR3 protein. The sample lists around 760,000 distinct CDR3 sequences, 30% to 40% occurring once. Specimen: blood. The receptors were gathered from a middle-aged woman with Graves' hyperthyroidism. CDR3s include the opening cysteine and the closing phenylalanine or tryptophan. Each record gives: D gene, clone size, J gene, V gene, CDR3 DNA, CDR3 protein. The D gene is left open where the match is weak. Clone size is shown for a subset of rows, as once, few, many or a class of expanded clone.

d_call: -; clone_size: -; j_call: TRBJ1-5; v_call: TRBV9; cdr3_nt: TGTGCCAGCAGCTCCGACCCAGGGAGGGGCAATCAGCCCCAGCATTTT; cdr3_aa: CASSSDPGRGNQPQHF
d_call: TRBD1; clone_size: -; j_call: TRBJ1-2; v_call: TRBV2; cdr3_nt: TGTGCCAGCAGTTACAGGGGAGGGAATGGCTACACCTTC; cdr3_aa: CASSYRGGNGYTF
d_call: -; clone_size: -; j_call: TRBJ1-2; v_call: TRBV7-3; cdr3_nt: TGTGCCAGCAGCCGTAATGTGGGAGGGCCGGATGGCTACACCTTC; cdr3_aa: CASSRNVGGPDGYTF
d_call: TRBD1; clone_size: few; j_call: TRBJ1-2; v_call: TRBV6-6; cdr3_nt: TGTGCCAGCAGTTACACTGGACAGGGCGGACGCTATGGCTACACCTTC; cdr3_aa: CASSYTGQGGRYGYTF
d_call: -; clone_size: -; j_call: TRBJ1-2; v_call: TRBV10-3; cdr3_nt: TGTGCCGTAGCAGGGGTTAATTTTGGCTACACCTTC; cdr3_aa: CAVAGVNFGYTF
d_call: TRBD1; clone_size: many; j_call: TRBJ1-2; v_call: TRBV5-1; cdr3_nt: TGCGCCAGCAGCTTGGGCTCGGGACAGGGGTTTGGCTACACCTTC; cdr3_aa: CASSLGSGQGFGYTF
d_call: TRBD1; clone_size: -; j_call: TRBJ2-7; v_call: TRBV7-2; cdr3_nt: TGTGCCAGCAGTGAAGAACAGGGGGCTTTCTACGAGCAGTACTTC; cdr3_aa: CASSEEQGAFYEQYF
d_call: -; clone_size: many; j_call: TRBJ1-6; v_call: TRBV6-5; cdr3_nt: TGTGCCAGCTACGTGGAGGGAAGTGCACCCCTCCACTTT; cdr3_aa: CASYVEGSAPLHF
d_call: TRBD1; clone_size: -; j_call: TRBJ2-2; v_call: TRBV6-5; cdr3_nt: TGTGCCAGCAGTTACCGACAGGGGGCTAACACCGGGGAGCTGTTTTTT; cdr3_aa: CASSYRQGANTGELFF
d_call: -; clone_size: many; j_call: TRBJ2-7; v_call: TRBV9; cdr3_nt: TGTGCCAGCAGCAGCGGGTCCTTCTCCTACGAGCAGTACTTC; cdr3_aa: CASSSGSFSYEQYF
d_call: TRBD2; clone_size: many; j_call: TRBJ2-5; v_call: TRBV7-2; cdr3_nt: TGTGCCAGCAGCCCTAGACTAGCGGCTAGGCAAGAGACCCAGTACTTC; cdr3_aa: CASSPRLAARQETQYF
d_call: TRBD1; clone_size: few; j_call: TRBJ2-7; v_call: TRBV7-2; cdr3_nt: TGTGCCAGCAGCCCCGACAGGGGAAGCTCCTACGAGCAGTACTTC; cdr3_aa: CASSPDRGSSYEQYF
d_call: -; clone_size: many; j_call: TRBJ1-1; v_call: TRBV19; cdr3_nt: TGTGCCAGTAGTAAGTTCGGGGGTGAAGCTTTCTTT; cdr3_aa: CASSKFGGEAFF
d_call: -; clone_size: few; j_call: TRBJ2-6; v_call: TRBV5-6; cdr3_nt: TGTGCCAGCAGCTTGAGGGGGATGGGGGCCAACGTCCTGACTTTC; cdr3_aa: CASSLRGMGANVLTF
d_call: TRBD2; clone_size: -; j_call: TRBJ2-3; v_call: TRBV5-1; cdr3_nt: TGCGCCAGCAGCTTTCTAGCGGGGAACACAGATACGCAGTATTTT; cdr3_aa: CASSFLAGNTDTQYF
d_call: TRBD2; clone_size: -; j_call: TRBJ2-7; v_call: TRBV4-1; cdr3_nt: TGCGCCAGCAGCCAAGGTATGGCAGCTAGCGGGACGGTTGGTGAGCAGTACTTC; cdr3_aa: CASSQGMAASGTVGEQYF
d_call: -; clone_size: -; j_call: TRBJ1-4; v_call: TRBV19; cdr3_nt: TGTGCCAGTAGGAAAGACAGGAATGAAAAACTGTTTTTT; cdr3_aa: CASRKDRNEKLFF